The 26 T cell receptor beta chains given below trace back to one sample, sequenced in a study of CD8+ T cells in alopecia areata. Treatment specified: oral pan-JAK inhibitor, 5-10 mg twice daily. Extracted RNA was reverse transcribed into cDNA, the sequencing template. TCRdb keeps only in-frame clones here, not all; method: immunoSEQ multiplex PCR. The sample carries about 190,000 clones, 50% to 60% recorded once. The sequenced sample was CD4+ T cells sorted from blood, obtained at week 4, from a patient treated with tofacitinib. Receptors originate from a human donor with alopecia areata.

This clone was recorded a few times. V is TRBV7-8 and J is TRBJ2-3, with 9 nucleotides matching TRBD1. This CDR3 has 16 amino acids. CDR1 SGHVS and CDR2 FQNEAQ come from the germline V gene. V was pared by 6 bases and J by 4 bases, with 11 bases of the junction left unmatched. CDR3: CASRLGEGQGSDTQYF. Written as DNA, the CDR3 is TGTGCCAGCAGATTGGGGGAGGGACAGGGCTCAGATACGCAGTATTTT.

The chain employs TRBV5-1 and TRBJ2-3; 8 positions match TRBD1. Per germline, CDR1 SGHRS and CDR2 YFSETQ. This CDR3 region has 17 residues. The V and J ends lost 3 bases and 4 bases, in that order; junction bases with no gene match: 13. In DNA, the CDR3 is TGCGCCAGCAGCTCCCTTCGAACAGGGGGTATTTCAGATACGCAGTATTTT. This encodes CASSSLRTGGISDTQYF.

This clone was recorded only once. V is TRBV29-1 and J is TRBJ2-5, with 14 nucleotides matching TRBD2. This CDR3 comprises 13 residues. The germline gives CDR1 SQVTM, CDR2 ANQGSEA. Losses at the gene ends were 5 bases for V and 5 bases for J; bases not matched to a gene: 1. The CDR3 coding sequence is TGCAGCGTTCGGACTAGCGGGAGGGAGACCCAGTACTTC. Protein: CSVRTSGRETQYF.

The J gene is TRBJ2-7, the V gene TRBV30; the D gene is possibly TRBD2 (5 bases). Trimming stripped 1 base from V and 3 bases from J, with 13 bases between. Per the germline V gene, CDR1 is GTSNPN and CDR2 is SVGIG (reference sequence). CDR3 length: 14 amino acids. The CDR3 nucleotides are TGTGCCTGGAGTGCCCGGACTTTTGGCTACGAGCAGTACTTC. Its translation is CAWSARTFGYEQYF.

The chain uses TRBV2 and TRBJ2-1; 11 positions agree with TRBD2. The CDR3 runs 11 residues. With 9 bases clipped from V and 13 bases from J, the junction kept 5 bases outside the gene matches. Germline V gene sequence: CDR1 SNHLY, CDR2 FYNNEI. The CDR3 region is CASIAGGDQFF. CDR3 in DNA: TGTGCCAGTATAGCGGGGGGGGACCAGTTCTTC.

The genes are TRBV9 and TRBJ1-1; D remains unclear. This CDR3 is 12 amino acids long. Germline-derived CDR1 and CDR2 are SGDLS and YYNGEE. The V and J ends lost 4 bases and 3 bases respectively, with 7 bases between them. CDR3 residues: CASSPGYTEAFF. The CDR3 bases are TGTGCCAGCAGCCCGGGATACACTGAAGCTTTCTTT.

This clone was detected a few times. The DNA of the CDR3 is TGTGCCAGCAGTGCAGCTAACCAAGAGACCCAGTACTTC. Protein sequence: CASSAANQETQYF. The rearrangement links TRBV25-1 to TRBJ2-5, with no clear D. V dropped 4 bases and J dropped 0 bases, with 6 bases sitting between them. Germline V CDR1 and CDR2: MGHDK, SYGVNS. This CDR3 has 13 residues. The full variable domain, rest sourced from reference TRBV25-1 and TRBJ2-5, is EADIYQTPRYLVIGTGKKITLECSQTMGHDKMYWYQQDPGMELHLIHYSYGVNSTEKGDLSSESTVSRIRTEHFPLTLESARPSHTSQYLCASSAANQETQYFGPGTRLLVL.

This chain's CDR3 is CAISEQGGYGYTF. The DNA for the CDR3 is TGTGCCATCAGCGAACAGGGTGGCTATGGCTACACCTTC. V gene TRBV10-3 combines with J gene TRBJ1-2, with D tentatively TRBD1 (6 bases). Trimming left V 6 bases short and J 4 bases short, with 12 bases between. Germline V gene lookup returns CDR1 ENHRY and CDR2 SYGVKD. The CDR3 is 13 residues long.

V gene TRBV7-2 combines with J gene TRBJ1-2; TRBD1 might be the D (5 bases). Trimming pared 5 bases from V and 2 bases from J, leaving 12 bases between. Germline assignment: CDR1 SGHTA and CDR2 FQGNSA. The CDR3 sequence is 14 residues long. CDR3: CASSRPGWNYGYTF. The CDR3, as DNA: TGTGCCAGCAGCCGGCCAGGGTGGAACTATGGCTACACCTTC. Drawing the rest from reference TRBV7-2 and TRBJ1-2, the complete variable domain is GAGVSQSPSNKVTEKGKDVELRCDPISGHTALYWYRQSLGQGLEFLIYFQGNSAPDKSGLPSDRFSAERTGGSVSTLTIQRTQQEDSAVYLCASSRPGWNYGYTFGSGTRLTVV.

V usage is TRBV10-3 and J usage is TRBJ2-3, with D possibly TRBD2 on 6 matching bases. Germline V gene lookup returns CDR1 ENHRY and CDR2 SYGVKD. CDR3 length equals 15 residues. V lost 2 bases and J 4 bases, leaving 13 bases between the germline ends. The CDR3 coding sequence is TGTGCCATCAGTGAGGTCGGTAGCGGATCAGATACGCAGTATTTT. Translating it yields CAISEVGSGSDTQYF.

In this sample, this clone turned up once. The chain joins TRBV29-1 to TRBJ2-5; 7 bases match TRBD2. The germline gives CDR1 SQVTM, CDR2 ANQGSEA. The CDR3 runs 12 residues. With 4 bases clipped from V and 1 base from J, the junction kept 0 bases outside the gene matches. CDR3 region: CSVVAGQETQYF. The DNA for the CDR3 is TGCAGCGTTGTAGCGGGCCAAGAGACCCAGTACTTC.

This clone came up many times. This chain links TRBV7-2 with TRBJ2-2; unclear D gene. The CDR3 runs to 13 residues. Trimming removed 3 bases from V and 4 bases from J, with 6 bases in between. Germline loops: CDR1 SGHTA, CDR2 FQGNSA. Written as DNA, the CDR3 is TGTGCCAGCAGCTTTCAGGTCACCGGGGAGCTGTTTTTT. Translation: CASSFQVTGELFF.

In this sample, this clone turned up a few times. The chain combines TRBV29-1 with TRBJ1-2, with a possible D match to TRBD1 (6 bases). Germline values: CDR1 SQVTM, CDR2 ANQGSEA. The V gene lost 5 bases and the J gene lost 7 bases, with 20 bases spanning the gap. This CDR3 is 14 amino acids long. Here the CDR3 reads CSVSGGDRFGGYTF. The CDR3, as DNA: TGCAGCGTTAGTGGAGGTGACAGGTTTGGTGGCTACACCTTC.

The chain has TRBV7-2 and TRBJ2-7; D may correspond to TRBD1 or TRBD2 (5 bases each). Germline-derived CDR1 and CDR2 are SGHTA and FQGNSA. Between the trimmed V and J ends, which lost 2 bases and 4 bases, there was a span of 12 bases. The CDR3 runs 14 residues. The CDR3 sequence is CASSLKGPGYEQYF. The CDR3, as DNA: TGTGCCAGCAGCTTAAAGGGGCCGGGATACGAGCAGTACTTC. Looking up the rest from reference TRBV7-2 and TRBJ2-7 gives the full variable domain: GAGVSQSPSNKVTEKGKDVELRCDPISGHTALYWYRQSLGQGLEFLIYFQGNSAPDKSGLPSDRFSAERTGGSVSTLTIQRTQQEDSAVYLCASSLKGPGYEQYFGPGTRLTVT.

The V gene is TRBV5-4, the J gene TRBJ2-5, with TRBD1 matching over 8 bases. The germline V gene has CDR1 SGHNT and CDR2 YYREEE (reference sequence). With V trimmed by 7 bases and J by 5 bases, 7 bases remained unmatched. This CDR3 is built from 13 residues. In DNA, the CDR3 is TGTGCCAGCGGCTCAGGGGGCCGGGAGACCCAGTACTTC. Translation: CASGSGGRETQYF.

This rearrangement joins TRBV30 to TRBJ1-1; D uncertain. This CDR3 spans 13 amino acids. V was pared by 0 bases and J by 1 base, with 6 bases between. The germline V gene encodes CDR1 GTSNPN and CDR2 SVGIG (reference sequence). Written as DNA, the CDR3 is TGTGCCTGGAGTGTATCACCGAACACTGAAGCTTTCTTT. Its translation: CAWSVSPNTEAFF.

J is TRBJ1-2 and V is TRBV30; D is uncertain. CDR3 size: 13 residues. Trimming took 2 bases from V and 4 from J, leaving 11 bases between them. Per germline, CDR1 GTSNPN and CDR2 SVGIG (reference sequence). In nucleotides, the CDR3 is TGTGCCTGGAGTTTTGAGTTTTCCTATGGCTACACCTTC. It is translated as CAWSFEFSYGYTF.

The rearrangement joins TRBV7-9 to TRBJ2-6; 8 positions match TRBD1. The CDR3 is 18 amino acids. The germline V gene has CDR1 SEHNR and CDR2 FQNEAQ (reference sequence). V gave up 1 base and J gave up 0 bases; unmatched junction bases: 5. The CDR3 spells CASSLGRGRGSGANVLTF. As DNA, the CDR3 is TGTGCCAGCAGCTTAGGCAGGGGGCGCGGCTCTGGGGCCAACGTCCTGACTTTC.

This clone appeared a few times. The CDR3 loop is CASTGGDEKLFF. The CDR3 coding sequence is TGTGCCAGCACAGGGGGGGATGAAAAACTGTTTTTT. V usage is TRBV28 and J usage is TRBJ1-4; 7 positions agree with TRBD1. The V gene end was trimmed by 7 bases and the J gene end by 6 bases; junction bases not matched to a gene: 2. Germline loops: CDR1 MDHEN, CDR2 SYDVKM. This CDR3 region has 12 residues.

V gene TRBV18 combines with J gene TRBJ2-3, with 7 positions matching TRBD2. Germline V CDR1 and CDR2: KGHSH, LQKENI. The CDR3 has 18 residues. V was clipped by 4 bases and J by 3 bases; unmatched bases: 16. CDR3: CASSRSPPGGSLTDTQYF. The CDR3 DNA is TGTGCCAGCTCACGCTCACCCCCGGGCGGGAGCTTAACAGATACGCAGTATTTT.

This clone occurred once. The V call is TRBV7-9, the J call TRBJ2-6; D is uncertain. Trimming took off 7 bases at V and 1 base at J, with 5 bases between the two ends. The CDR3 loop spans 13 amino acids. Germline CDR1 SEHNR, CDR2 FQNEAQ (reference sequence). The DNA for the CDR3 is TGTGCCAGCACCCCATCTGGGGCCAACGTCCTGACTTTC. Encoded protein: CASTPSGANVLTF.

The rearrangement links TRBV29-1 to TRBJ2-7; a possible D gene is TRBD2 (6 bases). The ends were cut back, 4 bases at V and 5 bases at J, with 12 bases in the middle. The CDR3 runs to 12 residues. Germline-derived CDR1 and CDR2 are SQVTM and ANQGSEA. CDR3 coding DNA: TGCAGCGTTGGAGGTAGCGGTCACGAGCAGTACTTC. Translation gives CSVGGSGHEQYF.

Notes on this clone: The same CDR3 arises from other DNA sequences in this sample as well. This chain links TRBV30 with TRBJ1-1; no clear D. CDR1 and CDR2 (germline): GTSNPN, SVGIG (reference sequence). This CDR3 comprises 13 residues. Trimming took 0 bases from V and 1 from J, leaving 6 bases between them. In nucleotides, the CDR3 is TGTGCCTGGAGTGTACTTGGGAACACTGAAGCTTTCTTT. Amino acid sequence: CAWSVLGNTEAFF.

This rearrangement joins TRBV15 to TRBJ2-1; 8 nucleotides line up with TRBD1. V was clipped by 0 bases and J by 4 bases; unmatched bases: 20. The CDR3 loop spans 21 amino acids. Germline V CDR1 and CDR2: LNHNV, YYDKDF (reference sequence). CDR3 in amino acids: CATSRDRGTGGLVISYNEQFF. The CDR3, as DNA: TGTGCCACCAGCAGAGATCGGGGGACAGGAGGACTGGTCATCTCATACAATGAGCAGTTCTTC.

The chain employs TRBV10-3 and TRBJ1-5; D might be TRBD1 (6 bases). Germline loops: CDR1 ENHRY, CDR2 SYGVKD. Trimming took off 6 bases at V and 3 bases at J, with 15 bases between the two ends. The CDR3 length is 15 residues. The CDR3 loop is CAISAHRDNNQPQHF. DNA for the CDR3: TGTGCCATCAGCGCTCACCGGGACAACAATCAGCCCCAGCATTTT.

The chain has TRBV29-1 and TRBJ2-4; D ambiguous. Trimming took 5 bases from V and 6 from J, leaving 8 bases between them. This CDR3 comprises 11 residues. Germline CDR1 is SQVTM and CDR2 is ANQGSEA. The DNA for the CDR3 is TGCAGCGTTCAGAAGATAAACATTCAGTACTTC. Amino acids: CSVQKINIQYF.